Presented here are 22 T cell receptor beta chains from one specimen sequenced in a study of low-dose radiotherapy and immunotherapy resistance in tumors. Covering alpha and beta chains, TRAV- and TRBV-specific primers were used for the first-strand cDNA. TCRs underwent 15 to 20 PCR cycles of amplification with a constant-region primer and V-primer adapter. One entry per CDR3 protein results from TCRdb running MiXCR on the reads. Of some 71,000 distinct CDR3 sequences in the sample, around 32% were seen once. Time point indicated: before trial treatment. This material consisted of PBMCs, taken before treatment. The receptors come from a female donor with ovarian cancer.

The rearrangement uses TRBV12-3 or TRBV12-4 and TRBJ1-5, with 7 bases matching TRBD1. The junction had 18 bases not matched to a gene; V was cut back by 7 bases and J by 6 bases. This CDR3 contains 17 residues. The CDR3 sequence: CASTSGIGGRGTQPQHF. CDR3 coding DNA: TGTGCCAGCACCTCAGGCATAGGGGGCCGGGGTACTCAGCCCCAGCATTTT.

This clonotype was seen at least ten times. This chain joins TRBV6-2 or TRBV6-3 and TRBJ2-7, with TRBD1 matching 7 bases. CDR1 is MNHEY, CDR2 SVGEGT, per germline. The CDR3 spans 12 residues. V lost 10 bases to trimming and J lost 0 bases; unmatched junction nucleotides: 3. The CDR3 sequence is CATAGGSYEQYF. The CDR3 DNA sequence: TGTGCCACCGCAGGGGGCTCCTACGAGCAGTACTTC.

There are many counts of this clonotype. The rearrangement joins TRBV5-5 to TRBJ1-5; TRBD1 matches at 7 bases. Per germline, CDR1 SGHKS and CDR2 YYEKEE (reference sequence). The CDR3 has 15 residues. V shed 1 base and J 2 bases; nucleotides not matched to a gene: 3. The CDR3 spells CASSLWGTGNQPQHF. The CDR3 DNA reads TGTGCCAGCAGCTTGTGGGGGACAGGCAATCAGCCCCAGCATTTT.

V gene TRBV20-1 combines with J gene TRBJ2-7, with D tentatively TRBD1 (6 bases). With 2 bases removed from V and 3 bases from J, the gap between germline ends came to 17 bases. The CDR3 contains 15 residues. The germline V gene has CDR1 DFQATT and CDR2 SNEGSKA (reference sequence). The CDR3 loop is CSARTAKTGYYEQYF. DNA for the CDR3: TGCAGTGCTAGAACCGCAAAGACAGGCTACTACGAGCAGTACTTC.

The table lists this clonotype with many counts. The chain links TRBV20-1 to TRBJ2-7, with 9 bases matching TRBD1. The CDR3 totals 17 residues. Per germline, CDR1 DFQATT and CDR2 SNEGSKA (reference sequence). With 3 bases clipped from V and 1 base from J, the junction kept 13 bases outside the gene matches. The CDR3 coding sequence is TGCAGTGCTAGCTCCACGTTAACCGGGACAGGGTCCTACGAGCAGTACTTC. Translation: CSASSTLTGTGSYEQYF.

In its sample, this clonotype was seen once. A much more abundant neighbour one base away suggests this may be a read error. J is TRBJ1-2 and V is TRBV20-1, with D unclear. This CDR3 comprises 12 residues. Germline values: CDR1 DFQATT, CDR2 SNEGSKA (reference sequence). CDR3 coding DNA: TGCATTGGGGAGAGCACTAACTATGGCTACACCTTC. Protein: CIGESTNYGYTF.

This clonotype has a count of ten or more. The chain is built from TRBV5-1 and TRBJ2-7, with 9 nucleotides matching TRBD1. The germline V gene has CDR1 SGHRS and CDR2 YFSETQ. The CDR3 runs 15 residues. The ends lost 4 bases at V and 2 bases at J; junction bases unmatched: 7. DNA of the CDR3: TGCGCCAGCAGCCCGGACAGGGGACCAACCTACGAGCAGTACTTC. It yields the protein CASSPDRGPTYEQYF.

This clonotype was seen many times. This chain joins TRBV14 and TRBJ2-1, with D perhaps TRBD2 (5 bases). From germline, CDR1 is SGHDN and CDR2 FVKESK. The CDR3 covers 18 residues. V was shortened by 4 bases and J by 6 bases, with 25 bases between the two germline ends. This CDR3 is CASSLTNWLSTRSNEQFF. The CDR3 nucleotides read TGTGCCAGCAGCCTCACCAATTGGTTATCCACTAGATCCAATGAGCAGTTCTTC.

This clonotype was seen ten or more times. The chain recombines TRBV5-1 with TRBJ2-1; 13 bases are shared with TRBD2. J lost 4 bases, V lost 1 base, and 5 bases had no gene match. Germline V lookup: CDR1 SGHRS, CDR2 YFSETQ. This CDR3 region has 17 residues. The chain's CDR3 is CASSLTSGRGRYNEQFF. As DNA, the CDR3 is TGCGCCAGCAGCTTGACTAGCGGGAGGGGAAGATACAATGAGCAGTTCTTC.

This clonotype was found many times. The chain carries TRBV12-3 or TRBV12-4 and TRBJ2-7; D may be TRBD2 (5 bases). The CDR3 runs 16 residues. V lost 6 bases, J lost 0 bases, and 18 bases lay in between. CDR3 protein: CASRGLDPRGSYEQYF. DNA for the CDR3: TGTGCCAGCAGGGGGTTGGACCCTCGGGGCTCCTACGAGCAGTACTTC.

This clonotype has ten or more counts. The rearrangement joins TRBV5-1 to TRBJ2-3; a possible D gene is TRBD2 (6 bases). Trimming shortened V by 5 bases and J by 9 bases, and 19 bases separated the two germline ends. The V gene's germline CDR1 is SGHRS and CDR2 YFSETQ. This CDR3 contains 14 residues. CDR3 sequence (DNA): TGCGCCAGCAGTGCGGTGGGAGAAGGAGGGACGCAGTATTTT. Translation gives CASSAVGEGGTQYF.

In its sample, this clonotype was seen many times. The chain combines TRBV7-2 with TRBJ2-3, with D perhaps being TRBD1 or TRBD2 (5 bases each). The germline V gene encodes CDR1 SGHTA and CDR2 FQGNSA. The CDR3 has 15 amino acids. The V gene lost 3 bases and the J gene lost 1 base, with 11 bases spanning the gap. The CDR3 DNA reads TGTGCCAGCAGCTTGCCGGGGCTCGGCACAGATACGCAGTATTTT. Translation: CASSLPGLGTDTQYF. Supplemented by reference TRBV7-2 and TRBJ2-3, the full variable domain reads GAGVSQSPSNKVTEKGKDVELRCDPISGHTALYWYRQSLGQGLEFLIYFQGNSAPDKSGLPSDRFSAERTGGSVSTLTIQRTQQEDSAVYLCASSLPGLGTDTQYFGPGTRLTVL.

This sequence joins TRBV11-2 and TRBJ1-2; no clear D gene. The CDR3 sequence is 15 residues long. Per germline, CDR1 SGHAT and CDR2 FQNNGV. V was pared by 4 bases and J by 2 bases, with 14 bases between. The CDR3 region has the DNA TGTGCCAGCAGCTCGTCCTTTTCCGGAAACTATGGCTACACCTTC. Residues: CASSSSFSGNYGYTF.

The table lists this clonotype with a few counts. The rearrangement links TRBV2 to TRBJ1-2; TRBD1 is a possible D gene (6 bases). Germline loops: CDR1 SNHLY, CDR2 FYNNEI. The ends were cut back, 7 bases at V and 4 bases at J, with 22 bases in the middle. This CDR3 has 16 amino acids. Here the CDR3 reads CASTWPEAGRGYGYTF. The CDR3 nucleotides are TGTGCCAGCACGTGGCCCGAAGCGGGCAGGGGCTATGGCTACACCTTC.

The sample holds one count of this clonotype. The chain is built from TRBV12-5 and TRBJ1-5, with D tentatively TRBD1 (5 bases). CDR1 is LGHNT and CDR2 is FRNRAP in the germline V gene. Between the trimmed V and J ends, which lost 6 bases and 6 bases, there was a span of 9 bases. The CDR3 runs 12 residues. The CDR3 sequence is CASGQGSQPQHF. The DNA of the CDR3 is TGTGCTAGTGGGCAGGGAAGTCAGCCCCAGCATTTT.

This clonotype has only a few counts. This chain links TRBV9 with TRBJ2-7; 10 nucleotides line up with TRBD2. Germline CDR1 reads SGDLS; CDR2 reads YYNGEE. This CDR3 has 14 amino acids. Unmatched junction bases numbered 7, after V lost 4 bases and J lost 6 bases. CDR3: CASSPSGSYGEQYF. CDR3 nucleotide sequence: TGTGCCAGCAGCCCTAGCGGGAGCTACGGCGAGCAGTACTTC.

This clonotype was recorded at least ten times. V and J are TRBV4-3 and TRBJ2-2; 8 positions match TRBD1. The CDR3 has 18 amino acids. After removal of 4 bases from V and 5 bases from J, the junction contained 15 bases not matched to a gene. CDR1 LGHNA and CDR2 YSLEER come from the germline V gene. The CDR3 protein is CASSPEPGQAHRTGELFF. CDR3 bases: TGCGCCAGCAGCCCCGAGCCGGGACAGGCCCATAGAACCGGGGAGCTGTTTTTT.

On this clonotype itself: A junction boundary mismatches the germline segment, possibly from a read error. The chain carries TRBV9 and TRBJ1-3, with TRBD1 as a possible D gene (5 bases). From germline, CDR1 is SGDLS and CDR2 YYNGEE. This CDR3 spans 19 amino acids. CDR3 residues: CTSSVVGGEFGRSGNTIYF. The CDR3 region has the DNA TGTACCAGCAGCGTAGTCGGAGGGGAGTTCGGGAGGTCTGGAAACACCATATATTTT.

This rearrangement joins TRBV7-9 to TRBJ2-1, with a weak D call TRBD1 (6 bases). This CDR3 has 11 amino acids. The germline V gene has CDR1 SEHNR and CDR2 FQNEAQ (reference sequence). V lost 3 bases and J lost 10, with 7 bases in between. CDR3 protein: CASSFGTEQFF. In DNA form, the CDR3 reads TGTGCCAGCAGCTTCGGGACAGAGCAGTTCTTC.

For this clonotype: This sequence is one base from a far larger clone and is likely a read error. This chain connects TRBV5-3 to TRBJ2-7; D may match TRBD1 or TRBD2 (5 bases each). TRBV5-3 is an ORF, and what it does is uncertain. The CDR3 extends over 13 amino acids. As DNA, the CDR3 is TGCGCCAGAAGCCTAGAGGGGCCCCTCGAGCAGTACTTC. Translation gives CARSLEGPLEQYF.

Ten or more counts support this clonotype. The chain is built from TRBV5-6 and TRBJ1-5; D possibly corresponds to TRBD1 (5 bases). Trimming shortened V by 4 bases and J by 2 bases, and 13 bases separated the two germline ends. The CDR3 spans 15 residues. Germline values: CDR1 SGHDT, CDR2 YYEEEE. Written as DNA, the CDR3 is TGTGCCAGCAGCGCGGGACTCCGAGGCAATCAGCCCCAGCATTTT. Its translation: CASSAGLRGNQPQHF.

This clonotype came up a few times. The chain employs TRBV11-3 and TRBJ2-1; TRBD2 matches at 11 bases. V was pared by 3 bases and J by 7 bases, with 11 bases of the junction left unmatched. This CDR3 has 17 residues. CDR1 is SGHNT, CDR2 YENEEA, per germline. CDR3 in amino acids: CASSLGPGLAGRNEQFF. The CDR3 nucleotides are TGTGCCAGCAGCTTGGGTCCAGGACTAGCGGGTAGAAATGAGCAGTTCTTC.